Each of the 10 T cell receptor beta chains below was sequenced from the same sample in a study of cytomegalovirus exposure and HLA in healthy donors. Primers: 60 Vbeta forward and 13 Jbeta reverse. Clones were sequenced by immunoSEQ multiplex PCR, and TCRdb holds only the in-frame ones, with some missing. The sample shows around 120,000 clones, about three quarters of them seen only once. The source material was PBMCs. Receptors originate from a human donor in good health.

The rearrangement links TRBV2 to TRBJ1-5; D ambiguous. The CDR3 runs 14 residues. V lost 6 bases to trimming and J lost 4 bases, with 13 bases between them. CDR1 is SNHLY, CDR2 FYNNEI, per germline. The DNA for the CDR3 is TGTGCCAGCAGGGAGGAACTATTAAATCAGCCCCAGCATTTT. This codes for CASREELLNQPQHF.

CDR3: CASSPSDNSPLHF. CDR3 sequence (DNA): TGTGCCAGCAGTCCGTCAGATAATTCACCCCTCCACTTT. The genes are TRBV2 and TRBJ1-6, with D uncertain. CDR1 and CDR2 (germline): SNHLY, FYNNEI. The CDR3 contains 13 residues. V was cut by 5 bases and J by 5 bases, with 7 bases left in between.

The chain joins TRBV11-2 to TRBJ1-5; D gene unclear. The CDR3 contains 15 residues. Trimming removed 2 bases at V and 10 bases at J, with 18 bases between. CDR1 and CDR2 (germline): SGHAT, FQNNGV. The CDR3: CASSLNPGGTEPQHF. The DNA of the CDR3 is TGTGCCAGCAGCTTAAATCCCGGCGGCACGGAACCCCAGCATTTT.

The J gene is TRBJ2-1, the V gene TRBV9; 9 nucleotides match TRBD2. The CDR3 loop spans 16 amino acids. The junction had 5 bases not matched to a gene; V was cut back by 0 bases and J by 4 bases. Looked up from germline, CDR1 is SGDLS and CDR2 is YYNGEE. The CDR3 here is CASSVESSGAYNEQFF. In DNA form, the CDR3 reads TGTGCCAGCAGCGTAGAATCTAGCGGGGCATACAATGAGCAGTTCTTC.

The J gene is TRBJ1-5, the V gene TRBV2; 8 bases match TRBD1. J was trimmed by 4 bases and V by 4 bases; bases with no gene match: 15. CDR1 is SNHLY and CDR2 is FYNNEI in the germline V gene. This CDR3 has 18 amino acids. CDR3 sequence (DNA): TGTGCCAGCAGTGTACGTGACAGGGGCCTCCTTAATAATCAGCCCCAGCATTTT. Translating gives CASSVRDRGLLNNQPQHF.

The genes are TRBV4-1 and TRBJ1-3; D might be TRBD1 (6 bases). Germline V gives CDR1 MGHRA, CDR2 YSYEKL. Deletions cut 1 base from V and 4 bases from J, with 14 bases between. The CDR3 runs 16 residues. For the CDR3, the DNA is TGCGCCAGCAGCCAAGCATCGACAGGTCAGGGAAACACCATATATTTT. Its protein is CASSQASTGQGNTIYF.

The V and J genes are TRBV27 and TRBJ2-2; D possibly corresponds to TRBD1 (5 bases). Germline lookup yields CDR1 MNHEY and CDR2 SMNVEV (reference sequence). This CDR3 contains 14 residues. V was pared by 9 bases and J by 2 bases, with 13 bases between. In DNA form, the CDR3 reads TGTGCCAGTTCAGGGCAATTAAACACCGGGGAGCTGTTTTTT. It codes for CASSGQLNTGELFF.

The chain recombines TRBV6-5 with TRBJ2-7; 9 positions match TRBD1. V was clipped by 6 bases and J by 0 bases; unmatched bases: 3. CDR1 is MNHEY, CDR2 SVGAGI, per germline. The CDR3 has 14 amino acids. This CDR3 reads CASRQGASSYEQYF. The CDR3 DNA reads as TGTGCCAGCAGACAGGGGGCTTCCTCCTACGAGCAGTACTTC.

This clone occurred once. The V gene is TRBV2, the J gene TRBJ2-2; 8 nucleotides match TRBD1. The germline CDR1 and CDR2 sequences are SNHLY and FYNNEI. Germline trimming cut 8 bases from V and 1 base from J; bases unmatched to any gene: 3. The CDR3 totals 14 residues. The CDR3 DNA follows: TGTGCCAGCGGGGGACAGGAGAACACCGGGGAGCTGTTTTTT. Translated, it gives CASGGQENTGELFF.

The rearrangement joins TRBV6-6 to TRBJ2-1; 8 positions agree with TRBD2. The germline V gene encodes CDR1 MNHNY and CDR2 SVGAGI (reference sequence). CDR3 length: 13 residues. Trimming took 6 bases from V and 8 from J; bases not matched to a gene: 6. Here the CDR3 reads CASSIGGDDEQFF. CDR3 nucleotide sequence: TGTGCCAGCAGCATCGGGGGGGACGATGAGCAGTTCTTC.